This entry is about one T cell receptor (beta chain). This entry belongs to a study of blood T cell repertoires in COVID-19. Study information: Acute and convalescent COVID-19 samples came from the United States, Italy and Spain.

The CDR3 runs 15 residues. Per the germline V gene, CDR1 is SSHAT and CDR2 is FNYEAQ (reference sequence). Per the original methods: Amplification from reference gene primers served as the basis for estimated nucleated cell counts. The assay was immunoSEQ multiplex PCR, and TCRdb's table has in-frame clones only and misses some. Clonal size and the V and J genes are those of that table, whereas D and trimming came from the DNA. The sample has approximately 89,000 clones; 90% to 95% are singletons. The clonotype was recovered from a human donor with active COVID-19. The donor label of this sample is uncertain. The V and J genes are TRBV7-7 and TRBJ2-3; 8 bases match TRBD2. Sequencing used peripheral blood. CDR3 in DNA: TGTGCTATCATCTCCGGGACTAGTGGCACAGATACGCAGTATTTT. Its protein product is CAIISGTSGTDTQYF.